This T cell receptor beta chain was retrieved from a study of cytomegalovirus exposure and HLA in healthy donors (dated 2017 in TCRdb). As for the study more broadly: An earlier analysis of 587 of the donors reported about 280 Gb of sequence data and 117 million unique TCR beta sequences obtained from some 170 million T cells. An earlier analysis of several hundred of the donors applied high-throughput TCR beta sequencing to assess whether each TCR beta V gene segment acted as functional or pseudogenic. The later analysis used no new phenotypic data to find candidate immune exposures, relying instead on TCR beta sequences and their occurrence across donors. The number of donors typed differed by locus, with roughly 629-640 for A, B, C, DRB1 and DQB1, 522 for DQA1, 606 for DPA1, and 400 to 490 for DPB1. In addition to the first cohort of 666 subjects, a separate validation cohort of 120 different subjects was used. The study used immunosequencing to profile the T cell repertoires of 666 subjects and linked those repertoires to cytomegalovirus serostatus. High-throughput TCR immunosequencing, statistical association of individual TCRs with disease status, and machine learning were combined to predict cytomegalovirus infection status. The aim of the study was to test whether cataloging public T cell receptors could identify signatures of past pathogen exposure. To study patterns of TCR occurrence, a later analysis re-analyzed previously published TCR beta repertoires from around 700 donors and added high-resolution HLA genotyping. Alongside the repertoire data, information on donor age, sex, ethnicity and CMV serostatus was compiled. The genetic ancestry cluster associated with self-reported Caucasian donors included 70% to 85% of the 300 to 450 genotyped donors. Every discovery cohort repertoire had been produced on one sequencing platform. About 300 gigabases of sequencing data and tens of millions of unique TCR sequences made up an early release that covered approximately 620 HLA-typed donors. HLA typing covered class I and class II loci at four-digit resolution. Four or five DR-DQ haplotypes were handled as single units for association and clustering because linkage in the cohort was strong. Among some 410 genotyped donors of the cohort, an average of approximately 200,000 unique TCR beta nucleotide sequences was sequenced per donor, of which approximately 18% were non-productive. A later genetic analysis took genome-wide SNP genotypes for about 65% of the 666 donors and used that subset as a discovery cohort. Overall study outcomes, separate from this receptor: According to the authors, the approach could potentially be generalized to other disease states and immunological phenotypes. The cohort was sequenced for TCR beta chains only, and without alpha or paired-chain data the features that could be detected were limited. Broadly in line with IMGT annotations, most TCR beta V segments showed up in productive rearrangements about 90% or about 30% of the time in an earlier analysis of several hundred of the donors. Compared with equally common non-associated chains, HLA-associated TCR beta chains in a later analysis were more clonally expanded and had lower generation probabilities. Roughly uniform sequencing depth across donors was assumed in presence/absence analyses, although this assumption may not hold. Because the 87-base-pair reads could not distinguish some IMGT-functional V segments, including TRBV6-2 and TRBV6-3, those segments were excluded. Specific HLA alleles were associated with 15,000 to 20,000 TCR beta sequences at a false discovery rate of 0.05 in a later analysis. A further reported finding was that TCR beta sequences accurately predicted the HLA-A and HLA-B alleles for most subjects in the first cohort. A total of 164 TCR beta chains were listed by the study as associated with cytomegalovirus. For the cohort, immune exposure information was limited to CMV serostatus. Because counts were too low, about 15 rarely observed V segments, including chromosome 9 orphons, were left out of the earlier analysis of about 500 of the donors. A later analysis reported that several top co-occurrence clusters appeared linked to parvovirus B19, influenza, CMV and Epstein-Barr virus. According to a later analysis, most CMV-associated TCR beta chains appeared to be HLA-restricted, and the HLA associations seemed to be driven largely by CMV exposure. Because some donors lacked HLA typing at each locus, the association tests relied only on the typed subset. In a later analysis, TCR association rates were found to vary across HLA loci, with the most associated TCRs seen for DRB1 alleles and the fewest for HLA-C alleles. Most TCR sequences were observed very rarely across donors, whereas some public TCRs were present in many individuals. When HLA alleles, especially DR and DQ, strongly co-occurred, TCR associations were difficult to assign to individual alleles. In vitro tests confirmed that a few of the cytomegalovirus-associated TCR beta chains recognize cytomegalovirus antigens. A group of highly shared sequence variants was considered likely to be a technical artifact of the sequencing pipeline. In a later genetic analysis, a missense DCLRE1C variant was associated with V-gene and J-gene trimming of TCR beta chains, and the association was replicated in an independent cohort. The classifier was reported to diagnose cytomegalovirus status with high specificity and sensitivity in both the original and validation cohorts. Linkage disequilibrium might explain the correlated functional status among segregating V segments, but an unknown experimental factor could not be excluded. Compared with the 666-donor mean, donors in an Asian-associated ancestry cluster had fewer N-insertions in productive TCRs, according to a later genetic analysis.

Including the terminal cysteine and phenylalanine, the CDR3 comprises 13 residues. CDR3 DNA is the only sequence kept; it has 39 bases, read in frame from the first base. V sheds 10 bases and J sheds 0 bases, leaving 10 bases between their ends. For CDR1 and CDR2, the germline V gene lists MDHEN and SYDVKM. Worth noting for this clone: Its antigen remains undetermined. No clone much larger than this one lies a single base away; base qualities are absent.

The cohort comprised fewer than 700 healthy bone marrow donors. At the time of sampling, all cohort members were nominally healthy, though unrecorded immune exposures were likely present. The donor tested CMV seronegative and was one of the 352 seronegative cohort members. A peripheral blood sample was collected from each donor, and TCR beta sequencing was performed on peripheral blood mononuclear cells. Genomic DNA extraction from the blood cell samples was performed with the Qiagen DNeasy Blood Extraction Kit. The library was produced with the immunoSEQ multiplex PCR assay. For the multiplex PCR, a mixture combining 60 forward primers for TCR Vbeta segments and 13 reverse primers for TCR Jbeta segments was used. The CDR3 region of rearranged TCR beta genes was amplified from genomic DNA by a multiplex PCR assay. The Illumina HiSeq System was used to sequence the amplified TCR beta libraries as 87-base-pair reads. Per the original workflow: A later analysis counted about 80 million unique TCR beta chains across the 640 or so repertoires, and 10 million to 12 million of these chains were shared by at least two donors. To remove PCR and sequencing errors, raw reads were error-corrected and collapsed into unique sequences using a nearest-neighbor algorithm that merged closely related sequences. Alignment of CDR3 sequences to IMGT reference sequences was used to assign V, D and J gene segments. For a sequence to be retained, a match of at least six nucleotides to both a V gene segment and a J gene segment was required. A rearrangement was called productive if the CDR3 had no stop codons and remained in frame with V and J, and every other rearrangement was called non-productive. Following IMGT convention, CDR3 was defined as the stretch from the second conserved V-encoded cysteine up to the conserved J-encoded phenylalanine. The earlier analysis of approximately 500 of the donors excluded sequences that lacked an unambiguous match to a single V gene segment. An earlier analysis of 450 to 650 of the donors called V segments functional above 56.7% productive rearrangements and segregating when the between-donor standard deviation exceeded 5%. A statistical classification framework was built for diagnosing cytomegalovirus status from the catalog of TCR beta chain sequences. In a later analysis, TCR nucleotide sequences were compared against IMGT/GENE-DB human TR gene sequences so that V and J genes could be assigned. In a later analysis, CDR3 sequences and most-parsimonious VDJ recombination scenarios were assigned using the TCRdist pipeline. In a later analysis, every TCR beta chain was defined by the combination of its CDR3 amino acid sequence and its V-gene family, and reads without a unique V-gene family were dropped. In a later analysis, around 600 highly shared, low-generation-probability nucleotide sequences were removed to address suspected cross-contamination and a sequencing artifact. In a later analysis, a clonal expansion index was calculated for each public chain from normalized within-repertoire ranks of inferred template counts. A later analysis computed generation probabilities with a VDJ recombination model fitted to out-of-frame rearrangements, and checked the results against IGoR. In a later analysis, TCR-TCR, TCR-HLA and TCR-CMV co-occurrence was scored with hypergeometric tests, and a repertoire-size bias correction was applied to TCR pairs. To estimate false discovery rates, a later analysis permuted the HLA or CMV assignments 20 times. In a later analysis, co-occurring TCRs were grouped with DBSCAN, and TCRdist sequence similarity was added when clustering was performed within HLA-allele-positive subsets. Co-occurrence clustering excluded repertoires with fewer than 30,000 or more than 120,000 public chains, plus five with anomalous nucleotide sharing. TCRdb retrieved this table from immuneACCESS and kept in-frame rearrangements only. Not all clones are present; in checked studies, unresolved V genes account for under half, and no reason is known for the remainder. D and trimming were read from the DNA, whereas the V and J calls and clone size are those reported in that table. The table for this sample lists more than 20,000 clones; roughly three quarters of them were counted only once. The top ten clones comprise 3.5% to 5.5% of the sample.

The material sequenced was PBMCs. The chain uses TRBV28 and TRBJ1-3; no D gene can be assigned with confidence. The source is a male donor in good health and CMV-seronegative. The sequence in DNA is TGTGCCACCGGGAGTTCCTCTGGAAACACCATATATTTT. It is translated as CATGSSSGNTIYF.